These 3 T cell receptor beta chains came from one sample sequenced in a study of blood T cells in healthy people across ages. Next came a second PCR, run for about 7 to 11 cycles, which used a sample-barcoded 5' primer along with a J-beta primer mix. TCRdb itself ran the 5' RACE reads through MiXCR, one entry per CDR3 protein. The sample carries 550,000 to 650,000 distinct CDR3 sequences, roughly a quarter recorded once. The same specimen was also included in a second study, on T cells of mothers and their children.

The material sequenced was blood. The receptors come from a boy between 2 and 10 years old in good health.

This clonotype was counted only a few times. The chain uses TRBV6-5 and TRBJ2-5, with a tentative D call TRBD1 (6 bases). CDR3 size: 13 residues. Germline assignment: CDR1 MNHEY and CDR2 SVGAGI. V lost 4 bases and J lost 3, with 9 bases in between. Here the CDR3 DNA reads TGTGCCAGCAGTTCCAACAGGGAAGAGACCCAGTACTTC. Amino acids: CASSSNREETQYF.

The sample holds a few counts of this clonotype. The genes are TRBV28 and TRBJ2-5; TRBD2 might be the D (6 bases). The germline V gene has CDR1 MDHEN and CDR2 SYDVKM. CDR3 length: 15 amino acids. The germline V and J ends were trimmed by 4 bases and 5 bases, with 17 bases remaining between them. CDR3 loop: CASSSPGLGRETQYF. Written as DNA, the CDR3 is TGTGCCAGCAGTTCCCCGGGCCTAGGGAGGGAGACCCAGTACTTC. The full variable domain, in which reference TRBV28 and TRBJ2-5 provide the parts outside the CDR3, is DVKVTQSSRYLVKRTGEKVFLECVQDMDHENMFWYRQDPGLGLRLIYFSYDVKMKEKGDIPEGYSVSREKKERFSLILESASTNQTSMYLCASSSPGLGRETQYFGPGTRLLVL.

This chain connects TRBV18 to TRBJ1-4; D is unresolved. V was pared by 3 bases and J by 5 bases, with 13 bases between. The germline gives CDR1 KGHSH, CDR2 LQKENI. The CDR3 length is 15 residues. CDR3 protein: CASSPGAGPNEKLFF. In DNA form, the CDR3 reads TGTGCCAGCTCACCCGGCGCCGGGCCGAATGAAAAACTGTTTTTT.